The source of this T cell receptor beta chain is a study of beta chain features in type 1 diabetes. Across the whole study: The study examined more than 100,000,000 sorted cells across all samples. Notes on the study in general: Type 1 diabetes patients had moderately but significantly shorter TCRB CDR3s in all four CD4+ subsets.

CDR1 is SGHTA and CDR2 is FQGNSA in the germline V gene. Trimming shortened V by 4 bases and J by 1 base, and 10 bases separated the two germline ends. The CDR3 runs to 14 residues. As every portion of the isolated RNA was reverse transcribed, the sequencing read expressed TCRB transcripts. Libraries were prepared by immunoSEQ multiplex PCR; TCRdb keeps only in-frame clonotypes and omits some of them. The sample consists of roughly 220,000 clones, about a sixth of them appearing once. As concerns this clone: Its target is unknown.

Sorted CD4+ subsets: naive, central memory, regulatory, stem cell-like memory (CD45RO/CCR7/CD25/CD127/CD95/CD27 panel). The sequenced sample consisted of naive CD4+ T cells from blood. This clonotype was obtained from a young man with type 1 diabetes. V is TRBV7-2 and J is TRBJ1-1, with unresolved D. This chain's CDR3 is CASSSRSGNTEAFF. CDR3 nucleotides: TGTGCCAGCAGCTCCCGTTCGGGGAACACTGAAGCTTTCTTT.